These T cell receptor beta chains were read from a single sample in a study of CD4 T cells in relation to SARS-CoV-2 and coronaviruses. Libraries were prepared by immunoSEQ multiplex PCR; TCRdb keeps only in-frame clonotypes and omits some of them. The table shows about 29,000 clones, with around 84% occurring only once. The antigens for these receptors are not known. The sample consisted of CD4+ T cells from PBMCs, cultured in vitro. These receptors were taken from a human donor in good health. CDR3s include the opening cysteine and the closing phenylalanine or tryptophan. A D gene is named only where the DNA matches it firmly. Part of the rows lack a size; the others show once, few, many or a class for expanded clones.

j_call clone_size v_call d_call cdr3_nt cdr3_aa
TRBJ1-1 . TRBV3-1/TRBV3-2 . TGTGCCAGCAGCCAAAGACGGGCCACTGAAGCTTTCTTT CASSQRRATEAFF
TRBJ1-2 . TRBV12-5 . TGTGCTAGTGGTGCAGGGTATGGCTACACCTTC CASGAGYGYTF
TRBJ2-2 . TRBV4-1 TRBD1 TGCGCCAGCAGCCAAGAGACAGGGGGGCGCGGGGAGCTGTTTTTT CASSQETGGRGELFF
TRBJ2-1 . TRBV7-8 TRBD2 TGTGCCAGCAGCTTAAGGGGCGGGAGCTCCTACAATGAGCAGTTCTTC CASSLRGGSSYNEQFF
TRBJ1-3 few TRBV30 . TGTGCCTGCCCAGGAAGGGGTACTGGAAACACCATATATTTT CACPGRGTGNTIYF
TRBJ1-5 . TRBV4-2 . TGTGCCAGCAGCCAAGAAGTTTTCTTGACGAATCAGCCCCAGCATTTT CASSQEVFLTNQPQHF
TRBJ1-1 . TRBV5-1 . TGCGCCAGCAGCTTGGAGGTCGGGGCCCCTCTGGACACTGAAGCTTTCTTT CASSLEVGAPLDTEAFF
TRBJ2-1 . TRBV7-9 . TGTGCCAGCAGCTCATACCGTGGGACTCGAGGCTACAATGAGCAGTTCTTC CASSSYRGTRGYNEQFF
TRBJ2-1 . TRBV5-4 TRBD2 TGTGCCAGCAGCTTGGATAGCGGGGGAGGACCCCTCTACAATGAGCAGTTCTTC CASSLDSGGGPLYNEQFF
TRBJ1-2 . TRBV18 . TGTGCCAGCTCACCAGGGGGAGGTCATGGCTACACCTTC CASSPGGGHGYTF
TRBJ2-7 once TRBV5-1 . TGCGCCAGCAGCTTATACTGGACAGCGTCCTACGAGCAGTACTTC CASSLYWTASYEQYF
TRBJ1-3 . TRBV28 . TGTGCCAGCAAGGGGGGGCTCGAGAGCTCTGGAAACACCATATATTTT CASKGGLESSGNTIYF
TRBJ2-5 . TRBV21-1 . TGTGCCAGCAGCAATACTAGCGGGCGAGTCGAGACCCAGTACTTC CASSNTSGRVETQYF
TRBJ1-1 . TRBV3-1/TRBV3-2 . TGTGCCAGCAGCCTACCACGGGGGGTCGGCACTGAAGCTTTCTTT CASSLPRGVGTEAFF
TRBJ2-4 . TRBV27 . TGTGCCAGCAGTTCCCGGAGGGCAGGGTTGAGCCTAGCCAAAAACATTCAGTACTTC CASSSRRAGLSLAKNIQYF
TRBJ1-5 . TRBV30 . TGTGGGGCATCTGGGGGGGGCCCTGGTTTTCAGCCCCAGCATTTT CGASGGGPGFQPQHF
TRBJ2-1 . TRBV5-6 . TGTGCCAGCAGCGCAAGTATAGTCTCCTACAATGAGCAGTTCTTC CASSASIVSYNEQFF
TRBJ2-3 once TRBV27 . TGTGCCAGCAGTTTAAGGCCAGGCACAGATACGCAGTATTTT CASSLRPGTDTQYF
TRBJ1-5 . TRBV25-1 TRBD1 TGTGCCAGCAGTGAGGGGCAGGGGGGCAATCAGCCCCAGCATTTT CASSEGQGGNQPQHF
TRBJ2-1 . TRBV6-5 TRBD2 TGTGCCAGCAGTTACCTAGCGGGGAGCTCCTACAATGAGCAGTTCTTC CASSYLAGSSYNEQFF
TRBJ2-5 . TRBV18 TRBD2 TGTGCCAGCTCACCTAGGACTAGCGGGGGGAAAGAGACCCAGTACTTC CASSPRTSGGKETQYF
TRBJ2-5 . TRBV4-3 TRBD2 TGCGCCAGCAGCCAAGATCTAGCGGGGGGGAGGGAGACCCAGTACTTC CASSQDLAGGRETQYF
TRBJ1-3 . TRBV6-2/TRBV6-3 . TGTGCCAGCAGTTACCTAGACAGGAACTCTGGAAACACCATATATTTT CASSYLDRNSGNTIYF
TRBJ2-2 . TRBV7-2 TRBD2 TGTGCCAGCAGCCTACAGCGGGGGCTTGACGGGGAGCTGTTTTTT CASSLQRGLDGELFF
TRBJ1-6 . TRBV2 . TGTGCCAGCAGTGAGGGGACGGGTAATTCACCCCTCCACTTT CASSEGTGNSPLHF
TRBJ2-7 . TRBV6-2/TRBV6-3 . TGTGCCAGCAACCCGGGACTGAGCTCCTACGAGCAGTACTTC CASNPGLSSYEQYF
TRBJ1-2 . TRBV4-1 . TGCGCCAGCAGACATAACTATGGCTACACCTTC CASRHNYGYTF
TRBJ1-1 . TRBV7-6 . TGTGCCAGCAGCTCCACCCCGGATAACACTGAAGCTTTCTTT CASSSTPDNTEAFF
TRBJ1-1 . TRBV11-2 . TGTGCCAGCAGCTTAGATTGGCGGGCAGGGGCTAACATGAACACTGAAGCTTTCTTT CASSLDWRAGANMNTEAFF
TRBJ2-1 . TRBV4-2 . TGTGCCAGCAGCCAAGATCTTTCCTATGAGCAGTTCTTC CASSQDLSYEQFF
TRBJ2-3 . TRBV7-3 TRBD2 TGTGCCAGCAGCTTAGGGGGGGGAGTAGATACGCAGTATTTT CASSLGGGVDTQYF
TRBJ2-1 . TRBV5-4 TRBD2 TGTGCCAGCAGCATGGGACTAGCGGGAGGGGGCCATGAGCAGTTCTTC CASSMGLAGGGHEQFF
TRBJ2-5 . TRBV6-5 TRBD2 TGTGCCACCCGACTAGCGGGAGGTCTAGGAGAGACCCAGTACTTC CATRLAGGLGETQYF
TRBJ2-7 few TRBV18 TRBD2 TGTGCCAGCTCCCGAGCGGGAGAGGGCTACGAGCAGTACTTC CASSRAGEGYEQYF
TRBJ1-5 . TRBV29-1 TRBD1 TGCAGCGTTGCGGGACAGGGAATCAATCAGCCCCAGCATTTT CSVAGQGINQPQHF
TRBJ2-6 . TRBV4-3 TRBD1 TGCGCCAGCAGCCAAGGGGGACAGTCCTCTGGGGCCAACGTCCTGACTTTC CASSQGGQSSGANVLTF
TRBJ1-4 . TRBV7-9 . TGTGCCAGCAGCTTAGGAGGTGTCGTTTGGTTTTTT CASSLGGVVWFF
TRBJ2-7 . TRBV7-9 . TGTGCCAGCAGCCTGGCCACGCTCGAGCAGTACTTC CASSLATLEQYF
TRBJ2-4 . TRBV19 TRBD2 TGTGCCAGTACCAGTTGGAGCGGGACTAGCGACGAGGGCCCAGCCAAAAACATTCAGTACTTC CASTSWSGTSDEGPAKNIQYF
TRBJ2-7 . TRBV18 . TGTGCCAGCTCACCTCGGGACCCCACCGTTCCCGAGCAGTACTTC CASSPRDPTVPEQYF
TRBJ1-2 once TRBV7-2 . TGTGCCAGCAGCTTAACGGACAGTCGGATCTATGGCTACACCTTC CASSLTDSRIYGYTF
TRBJ1-4 . TRBV5-4 TRBD1 TGTGCCAGCAGCCCCGGACAGGGAACAACTAATGAAAAACTGTTTTTT CASSPGQGTTNEKLFF
TRBJ1-1 once TRBV4-1 . TGCGCCAGCAGCCTCCGGGGGAGTCTAATGAACACTGAAGCTTTCTTT CASSLRGSLMNTEAFF
TRBJ1-3 medium-sized TRBV4-2 . TGTGCCAGCAGCCAAGAGAGTCAGAAAGACTCTGGAAACACCATATATTTT CASSQESQKDSGNTIYF
TRBJ2-1 . TRBV11-2 TRBD2 TGTGCCAGCAGCTTGGGAGGCCTAGCGGCTAACAATGAGCAGTTCTTC CASSLGGLAANNEQFF
TRBJ2-7 . TRBV19 TRBD1 TGTGCCAGTAGTAGCACATCGACAGGGCCCTACGAGCAGTACTTC CASSSTSTGPYEQYF
TRBJ2-1 . TRBV6-2/TRBV6-3 . TGTGCCAGCAGTTTCTCAGGGGTACCTTACAATGAGCAGTTCTTC CASSFSGVPYNEQFF
TRBJ1-5 . TRBV19 . TGTGCCAGTAGTATCCCCGGCAGCCAGCAGCCCCAGCATTTT CASSIPGSQQPQHF
TRBJ1-1 . TRBV5-1 TRBD1 TGCGCCAGCAGCTTGACAGGGGACACTGAAGCTTTCTTT CASSLTGDTEAFF